The clone carrying this T cell receptor (beta chain) was counted only a few times. Antigen specificity is unknown. The data were taken from a study of beta chain features in type 1 diabetes. Overall study results and limits: All four CD4+ subsets of Type 1 diabetes patients contained TCRB CDR3s that were moderately but significantly shorter.

This CDR3 comprises 13 residues. The V gene lost 4 bases and the J gene lost 2 bases, with 8 bases spanning the gap. CDR1 is MGHDK and CDR2 is SYGVNS in the germline V gene. The authors reverse transcribed all of the isolated RNA, so sequencing captured expressed TCRB transcripts. The method was immunoSEQ multiplex PCR; TCRdb's version includes in-frame clones alone and lacks a portion of them. The sample carries 300,000 to 450,000 clones, around a tenth recorded once. The chain links TRBV25-1 to TRBJ1-2; D is possibly TRBD1 (5 bases). The TCR sequence derives from a man aged 25-45 years with type 1 diabetes. The sequenced material came from central memory CD4+ T cells from blood. CDR3 amino acids: CASSGRQNYGYTF. CDR3 sequence (DNA): TGTGCCAGCAGTGGGAGACAGAACTATGGCTACACCTTC.